These T cell receptor beta chains were read from a single sample in a study of CD8 T cells in ankylosing spondylitis. One entry per CDR3 protein results from TCRdb running MiXCR on the 5' RACE reads. The profile covers approximately 200,000 distinct CDR3 sequences, with 13% appearing a single time and approximately 15% taken by the ten largest. Specimen: blood, either unsorted or a sorted T cell fraction (not recorded which). The receptor set was obtained from a male donor with ankylosing spondylitis or in good health (not recorded which). Both conserved end residues are part of each CDR3. A D gene is named only where the DNA matches it firmly. The listing skips clone size in some rows; elsewhere it reads once, few, many or a size class.

>-|many|TRBJ1-6|14|TRBV12-3/TRBV12-4
TGTGCCAGCAGTCCCCATCGCTATAATTCACCCCTCCACTTT
CASSPHRYNSPLHF
>-|-|TRBJ2-3|16|TRBV27
TGTGCCAGCAGAAACCCCGGGATAGCGGAGTCAGATACGCAGTATTTT
CASRNPGIAESDTQYF
>-|-|TRBJ1-1|15|TRBV6-5
TGTGCCAGCAGTTACTCGGTGGGTAGTGGGACTGAAGCTTTCTTT
CASSYSVGSGTEAFF
>-|few|TRBJ1-5|14|TRBV5-5
TGTGCCAGCAGCTTGGAGGGGGATAATCAGCCCCAGCATTTT
CASSLEGDNQPQHF
>-|few|TRBJ2-1|11|TRBV2
TGTGCCGCAGGGGGGGACAATGAGCAGTTCTTC
CAAGGDNEQFF
>-|many|TRBJ1-1|14|TRBV6-1
TGTGCCAGCACCAAAACAGGGAGGGACACTGAAGCTTTCTTT
CASTKTGRDTEAFF
>-|-|TRBJ2-7|16|TRBV7-9
TGTGCCAGCAGCTTAAGGCCGGGACTGCAAACCTACGAGCAGTACTTC
CASSLRPGLQTYEQYF
>-|many|TRBJ1-4|13|TRBV5-1
TGCGCCAGCAGCTTGAACCCCGGGGAGAAACTGTTTTTT
CASSLNPGEKLFF
>TRBD2|-|TRBJ2-7|15|TRBV2
TGTGCCACTGTGGGGAGCGGGAGGGCCTTTTACGAGCAGTACTTC
CATVGSGRAFYEQYF
>TRBD2|many|TRBJ2-1|15|TRBV6-5
TGTGCCAGCCAACACTCGGGAGGGGACTACAATGAGCAGTTCTTC
CASQHSGGDYNEQFF
>TRBD1|-|TRBJ2-3|13|TRBV20-1
TGCAGTGCCCGACAGGGGGCAACAGATACGCAGTATTTT
CSARQGATDTQYF
>-|-|TRBJ2-7|12|TRBV29-1
TGCAGCGTTGGAGGCCCGTATGTCGAGCAGTACTTC
CSVGGPYVEQYF
>-|-|TRBJ2-7|18|TRBV6-1
TGTGCCAGCAGCCCACATACACTCGGGACTGCCCCAACCTACGAGCAGTACTTC
CASSPHTLGTAPTYEQYF
>-|many|TRBJ2-7|13|TRBV2
TGTGCCAGCAGTGGGACGGTCTCCTACGAGCAGTACTTC
CASSGTVSYEQYF
>TRBD2|-|TRBJ2-7|15|TRBV12-3/TRBV12-4
TGTGCCAGCAGTATGACTAGCGGGGGGGCCTACGAGCAGTACTTC
CASSMTSGGAYEQYF
>TRBD1|few|TRBJ2-4|15|TRBV7-9
TGTGCCAGCAGCTCGCGGGGACAGGAGACAAACATTCAGTACTTC
CASSSRGQETNIQYF
>-|-|TRBJ1-2|13|TRBV5-1
TGCGCCAGCAGCCCCGGGCTGGGGAATGGCTACACCTTC
CASSPGLGNGYTF
>TRBD2|few|TRBJ2-5|15|TRBV6-1
TGTGCCAGCAGCCGGACTAGCGGGAGTAGGGAGACCCAGTACTTC
CASSRTSGSRETQYF